The 17 T cell receptor beta chains in this list originate from one sample, sequenced in a study of beta chain features in type 1 diabetes. What was sequenced were expressed TCRB transcripts, since all of the isolated RNA had been reverse transcribed. Only in-frame clones appear in the TCRdb table, and some are missing; sequencing was by immunoSEQ multiplex PCR. This table has a few hundred thousand clones, 25% to 30% appearing once. The sequenced material came from central memory CD4+ T cells from blood. The source of these receptors is a man aged 25-45 years in good health.

This clone occurred a few times. J is TRBJ1-1 and V is TRBV7-8; D perhaps matches TRBD1 (5 bases). Germline lookup yields CDR1 SGHVS and CDR2 FQNEAQ. V was pared by 4 bases and J by 4 bases, with 10 bases between. The CDR3 is 13 residues long. In nucleotides, the CDR3 is TGTGCCAGCAGCTCGGACACCTTCACTGAAGCTTTCTTT. The encoded protein is CASSSDTFTEAFF.

CDR3: CAINRGSTGELFF. CDR3 nucleotides: TGTGCCATTAATCGGGGGTCCACCGGGGAGCTGTTTTTT. The genes are TRBV7-7 and TRBJ2-2; D perhaps matches TRBD2 (6 bases). The germline gives CDR1 SSHAT, CDR2 FNYEAQ (reference sequence). The length of the CDR3 is 13 residues. Trimming took off 10 bases at V and 4 bases at J, with 13 bases between the two ends.

This chain links TRBV7-2 with TRBJ2-5, with D tentatively TRBD1 (5 bases). The CDR3 has 14 amino acids. Germline assignment: CDR1 SGHTA and CDR2 FQGNSA. With 4 bases removed from V and 4 bases from J, the gap between germline ends came to 13 bases. The CDR3 DNA is TGTGCCAGCAGCTCAAAAATAGGGGCAGAGACCCAGTACTTC. Protein product: CASSSKIGAETQYF.

This clone was seen many times. The chain carries TRBV4-3 and TRBJ2-7, with a weak D call TRBD1 (5 bases). V was trimmed by 0 bases and J by 2 bases, leaving 11 bases between them. The CDR3 spans 15 residues. The germline gives CDR1 LGHNA, CDR2 YSLEER. The CDR3 here is CASSQENKGPYEQYF. CDR3 DNA sequence: TGCGCCAGCAGCCAAGAAAATAAGGGGCCCTACGAGCAGTACTTC.

This chain connects TRBV14 to TRBJ2-3, with D maybe TRBD1 (6 bases). From germline, CDR1 is SGHDN and CDR2 FVKESK. Trimming cost V 3 bases and J 2 bases, with 12 bases left between them. The CDR3 spans 15 residues. The CDR3 reads CASSQIQGFTDTQYF. As DNA, the CDR3 is TGTGCCAGCAGCCAGATACAGGGTTTCACAGATACGCAGTATTTT.

This clone has a handful of counts. This chain links TRBV7-6 with TRBJ2-7; TRBD1 is a possible D gene (6 bases). Germline V lookup: CDR1 SGHVS, CDR2 FNYEAQ. V lost 5 bases, J lost 3 bases, and 11 bases lay in between. The CDR3 loop spans 13 amino acids. The CDR3 here is CASSNGQSYEQYF. For the CDR3, the DNA is TGTGCCAGCAGCAACGGACAGAGCTACGAGCAGTACTTC. Full variable domain (rest looked up from reference TRBV7-6 and TRBJ2-7): GAGVSQSPRYKVTKRGQDVALRCDPISGHVSLYWYRQALGQGPEFLTYFNYEAQQDKSGLPNDRFSAERPEGSISTLTIQRTEQRDSAMYRCASSNGQSYEQYFGPGTRLTVT.

The CDR3: CASSSSRGYGYTF. The CDR3 coding sequence is TGTGCCAGCAGCTCCTCACGGGGCTATGGCTACACCTTC. The chain combines TRBV5-4 with TRBJ1-2; D uncertain. This CDR3 has 13 amino acids. V lost 3 bases and J lost 4, with 10 bases in between. Germline V gene lookup returns CDR1 SGHNT and CDR2 YYREEE (reference sequence).

CDR3 sequence: CASSEAAGGDIQYF. The CDR3, as DNA: TGTGCCAGCAGTGAAGCCGCAGGCGGGGACATTCAGTACTTC. The rearrangement joins TRBV2 to TRBJ2-4; a possible D gene is TRBD2 (6 bases). The V gene's germline CDR1 is SNHLY and CDR2 FYNNEI. The CDR3 consists of 14 residues. Trimming removed 0 bases from V and 8 bases from J, with 11 bases in between.

The V and J genes are TRBV5-1 and TRBJ2-5; TRBD2 aligns across 13 bases. This CDR3 has 15 residues. Germline lookup yields CDR1 SGHRS and CDR2 YFSETQ. V shed 4 bases, J shed 5 bases, and the junction held 5 bases outside the gene matches. The CDR3 sequence: CASSAGTSGAETQYF. CDR3 nucleotide sequence: TGCGCCAGCAGCGCCGGGACTAGCGGGGCTGAGACCCAGTACTTC.

This clone has a handful of counts. CDR3 sequence reads: CASMAQMNTEAFF. DNA for the CDR3: TGTGCCAGCATGGCACAGATGAACACTGAAGCTTTCTTT. The rearrangement joins TRBV11-2 to TRBJ1-1; D is undetermined. V lost 7 bases and J 0 bases, leaving 9 bases between the germline ends. The CDR3 is 13 residues long. CDR1 SGHAT and CDR2 FQNNGV come from the germline V gene. The complete variable domain, with remaining parts taken from reference TRBV11-2 and TRBJ1-1, reads EAGVAQSPRYKIIEKRQSVAFWCNPISGHATLYWYQQILGQGPKLLIQFQNNGVVDDSQLPKDRFSAERLKGVDSTLKIQPAKLEDSAVYLCASMAQMNTEAFFGQGTRLTVV.

This clone was counted at least ten times. The chain combines TRBV4-2 with TRBJ2-1; 7 positions match TRBD1. CDR1 and CDR2 (germline): LGHNA, YNFKEQ. The CDR3 is 15 amino acids. The V segment lost 3 bases and the J segment 5 bases; nucleotides outside the gene matches: 7. The CDR3 nucleotides are TGTGCCAGCAGCCAGCATACAGGGGCTAACAATGAGCAGTTCTTC. It encodes CASSQHTGANNEQFF.

V is TRBV6-5 and J is TRBJ1-1; D possibly corresponds to TRBD1 (6 bases). The CDR3 is made up of 16 amino acids. The germline V gene encodes CDR1 MNHEY and CDR2 SVGAGI. V was cut by 4 bases and J by 1 base, with 16 bases left in between. The CDR3 nucleotides are TGTGCCAGCAGTTCCTTCCGACAGGCCAAGAACACTGAAGCTTTCTTT. Amino acids: CASSSFRQAKNTEAFF.

J is TRBJ2-5 and V is TRBV28, with TRBD1 matching 8 bases. V dropped 4 bases and J dropped 2; count of bases not matched to a gene: 6. CDR3 length: 15 residues. Germline V CDR1 and CDR2: MDHEN, SYDVKM. CDR3 nucleotide sequence: TGTGCCAGCAGTTACCAGGGGGCGCTACAAGAGACCCAGTACTTC. Amino acids: CASSYQGALQETQYF.

The chain has TRBV5-4 and TRBJ2-3, with a tentative D call TRBD1 (6 bases). Between the trimmed V and J ends, which lost 5 bases and 4 bases, there was a span of 20 bases. The CDR3 covers 16 residues. Germline-derived CDR1 and CDR2 are SGHNT and YYREEE (reference sequence). The CDR3 DNA is TGTGCCAGCAGTCGAGGGTCAGGGGCCCAGCCAGATACGCAGTATTTT. It specifies CASSRGSGAQPDTQYF.

The chain links TRBV27 to TRBJ2-3, with 7 bases aligning to TRBD1. J lost 4 bases, V lost 5 bases, and 18 bases had no gene match. Germline V gives CDR1 MNHEY, CDR2 SMNVEV (reference sequence). The CDR3 loop spans 18 amino acids. CDR3 amino acids: CASSPPTERGRRADTQYF. DNA of the CDR3: TGTGCCAGCAGTCCCCCGACCGAGAGGGGGCGCCGAGCAGATACGCAGTATTTT.

The genes are TRBV19 and TRBJ2-1; D possibly corresponds to TRBD2 (5 bases). The CDR3 is made up of 16 amino acids. Germline V gene sequence: CDR1 LNHDA, CDR2 SQIVND (reference sequence). The V gene lost 3 bases and the J gene lost 1 base, with 13 bases spanning the gap. CDR3 sequence (DNA): TGTGCCAGTAGTATCCTGGCTAGCACTTCCTACAATGAGCAGTTCTTC. Translated: CASSILASTSYNEQFF.

The table lists this clone with many counts. The chain has TRBV5-6 and TRBJ1-1; TRBD1 agrees at 8 bases. V lost 3 bases, J lost 6 bases, and 4 bases stayed unmatched. The CDR3 is made up of 13 amino acids. The germline CDR1 and CDR2 sequences are SGHDT and YYEEEE. CDR3 bases: TGTGCCAGCAGCTGGGAACAGGGGGCTGAAGCTTTCTTT. This sequence encodes CASSWEQGAEAFF.